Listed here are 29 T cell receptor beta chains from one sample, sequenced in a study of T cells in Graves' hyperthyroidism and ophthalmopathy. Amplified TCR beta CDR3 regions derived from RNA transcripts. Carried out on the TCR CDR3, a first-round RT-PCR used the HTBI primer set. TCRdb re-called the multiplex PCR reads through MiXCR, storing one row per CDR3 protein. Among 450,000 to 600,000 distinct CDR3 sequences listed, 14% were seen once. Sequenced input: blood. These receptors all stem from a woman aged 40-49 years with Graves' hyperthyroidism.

The DNA for the CDR3 is TGTGCCAGTAGCCCGAGAAGGGGGGTAGGGACCGGGGAGCTGTTTTTT. This gives the protein CASSPRRGVGTGELFF. The rearrangement uses TRBV19 and TRBJ2-2; D may correspond to TRBD1 or TRBD2 (6 bases each). V lost 6 bases and J 5 bases, leaving 19 bases between the germline ends. This CDR3 is built from 16 residues. The germline CDR1 and CDR2 sequences are LNHDA and SQIVND (reference sequence).

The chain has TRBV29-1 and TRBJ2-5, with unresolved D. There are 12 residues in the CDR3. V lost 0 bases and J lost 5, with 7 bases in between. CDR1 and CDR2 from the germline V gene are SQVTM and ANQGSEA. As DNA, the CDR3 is TGCAGCGTTGAAGATCTGGAGGAGACCCAGTACTTC. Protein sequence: CSVEDLEETQYF.

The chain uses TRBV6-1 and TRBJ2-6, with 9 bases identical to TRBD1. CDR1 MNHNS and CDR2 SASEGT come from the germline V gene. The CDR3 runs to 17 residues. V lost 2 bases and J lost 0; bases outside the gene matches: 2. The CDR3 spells CASSELDRGSGANVLTF. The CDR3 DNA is TGTGCCAGCAGTGAATTGGACAGGGGCTCTGGGGCCAACGTCCTGACTTTC.

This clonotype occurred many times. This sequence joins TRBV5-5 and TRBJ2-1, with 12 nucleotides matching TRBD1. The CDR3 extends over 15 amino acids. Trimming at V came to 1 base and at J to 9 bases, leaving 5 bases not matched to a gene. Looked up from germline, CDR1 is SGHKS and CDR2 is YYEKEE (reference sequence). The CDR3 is CASSLMGQGAGEQFF. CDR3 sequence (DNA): TGTGCCAGCAGCTTGATGGGACAGGGGGCCGGTGAGCAGTTCTTC.

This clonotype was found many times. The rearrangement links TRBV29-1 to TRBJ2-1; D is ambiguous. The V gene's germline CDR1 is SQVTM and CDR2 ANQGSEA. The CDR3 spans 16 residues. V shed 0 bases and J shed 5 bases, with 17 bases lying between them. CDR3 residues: CSVEDHGLKPNNEQFF. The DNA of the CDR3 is TGCAGCGTTGAAGATCACGGGCTAAAACCGAACAATGAGCAGTTCTTC.

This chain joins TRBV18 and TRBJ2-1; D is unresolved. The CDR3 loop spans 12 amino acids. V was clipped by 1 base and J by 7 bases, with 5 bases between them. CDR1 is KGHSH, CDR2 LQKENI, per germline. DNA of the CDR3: TGTGCCAGCTCACCACTGCAGAATGAGCAGTTCTTC. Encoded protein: CASSPLQNEQFF.

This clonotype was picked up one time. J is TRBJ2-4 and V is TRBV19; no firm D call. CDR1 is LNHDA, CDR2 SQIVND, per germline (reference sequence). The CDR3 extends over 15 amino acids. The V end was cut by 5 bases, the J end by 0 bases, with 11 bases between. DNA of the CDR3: TGTGCCAGTAGTTTATTAGAAAAAGCCAAAAACATTCAGTACTTC. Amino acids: CASSLLEKAKNIQYF.

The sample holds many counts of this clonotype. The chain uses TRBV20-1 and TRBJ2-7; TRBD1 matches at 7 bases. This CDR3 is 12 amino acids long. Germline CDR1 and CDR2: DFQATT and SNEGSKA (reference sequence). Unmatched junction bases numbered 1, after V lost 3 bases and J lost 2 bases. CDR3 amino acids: CSARTGPYEQYF. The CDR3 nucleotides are TGCAGTGCTAGGACAGGGCCCTACGAGCAGTACTTC.

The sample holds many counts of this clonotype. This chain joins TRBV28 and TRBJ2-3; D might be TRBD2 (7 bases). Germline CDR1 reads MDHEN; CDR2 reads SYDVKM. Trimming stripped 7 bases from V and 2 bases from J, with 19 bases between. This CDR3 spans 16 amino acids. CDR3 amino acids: CASIPDGGGLTDTQYF. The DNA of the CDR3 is TGTGCCAGCATCCCCGATGGCGGGGGCCTCACAGATACGCAGTATTTT.

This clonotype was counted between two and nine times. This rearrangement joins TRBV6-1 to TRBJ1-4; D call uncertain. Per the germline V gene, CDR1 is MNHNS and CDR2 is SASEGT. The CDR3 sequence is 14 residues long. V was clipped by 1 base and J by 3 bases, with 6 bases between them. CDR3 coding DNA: TGTGCCAGCAGTGAAGGGCAATCTAATGAAAAACTGTTTTTT. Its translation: CASSEGQSNEKLFF.

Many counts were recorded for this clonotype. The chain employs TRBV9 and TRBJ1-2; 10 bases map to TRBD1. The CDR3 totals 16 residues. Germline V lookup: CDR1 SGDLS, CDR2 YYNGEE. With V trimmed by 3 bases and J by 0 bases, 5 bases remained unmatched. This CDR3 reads CASSETGGSANYGYTF. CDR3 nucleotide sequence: TGTGCCAGCAGCGAGACAGGGGGCTCGGCTAACTATGGCTACACCTTC.

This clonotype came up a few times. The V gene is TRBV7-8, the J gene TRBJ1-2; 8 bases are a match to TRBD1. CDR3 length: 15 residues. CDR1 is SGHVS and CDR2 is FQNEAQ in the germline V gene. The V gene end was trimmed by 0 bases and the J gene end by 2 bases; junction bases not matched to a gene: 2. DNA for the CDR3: TGTGCCAGCAGCTTAGCGCACAGGGGGAACTATGGCTACACCTTC. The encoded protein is CASSLAHRGNYGYTF.

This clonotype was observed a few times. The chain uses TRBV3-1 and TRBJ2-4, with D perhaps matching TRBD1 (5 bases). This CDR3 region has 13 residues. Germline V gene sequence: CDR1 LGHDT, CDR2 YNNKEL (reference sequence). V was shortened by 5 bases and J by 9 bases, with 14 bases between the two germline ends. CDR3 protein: CASSYSDISIQYF. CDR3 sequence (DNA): TGTGCCAGCAGCTACTCGGACATTAGCATTCAGTACTTC.

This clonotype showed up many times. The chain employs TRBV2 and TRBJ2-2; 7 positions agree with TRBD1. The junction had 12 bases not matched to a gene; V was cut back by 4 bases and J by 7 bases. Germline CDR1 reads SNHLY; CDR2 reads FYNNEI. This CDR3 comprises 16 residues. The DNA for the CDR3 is TGTGCCAGCAGTGGACAGGGTGGTATGATCGACGGGGAGCTGTTTTTT. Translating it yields CASSGQGGMIDGELFF.

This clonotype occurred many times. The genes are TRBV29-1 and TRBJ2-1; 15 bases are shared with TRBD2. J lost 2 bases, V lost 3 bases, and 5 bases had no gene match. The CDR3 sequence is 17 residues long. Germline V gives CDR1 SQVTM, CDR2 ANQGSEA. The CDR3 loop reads CSVEGTSGRKAYNEQFF. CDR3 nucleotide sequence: TGCAGCGTTGAGGGGACTAGCGGGAGGAAGGCCTACAATGAGCAGTTCTTC.

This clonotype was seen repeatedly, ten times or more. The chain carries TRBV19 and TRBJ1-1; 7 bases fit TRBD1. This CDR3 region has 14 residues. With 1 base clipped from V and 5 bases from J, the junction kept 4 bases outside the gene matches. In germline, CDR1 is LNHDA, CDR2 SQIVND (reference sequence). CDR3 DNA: TGTGCCAGTAGTATAGGGGCAGGGGGTACTGAAGCTTTCTTT. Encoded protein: CASSIGAGGTEAFF.

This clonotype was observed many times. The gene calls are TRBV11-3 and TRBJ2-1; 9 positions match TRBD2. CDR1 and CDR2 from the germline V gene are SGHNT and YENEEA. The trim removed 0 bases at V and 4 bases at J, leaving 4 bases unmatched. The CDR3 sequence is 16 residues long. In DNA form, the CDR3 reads TGTGCCAGCAGCTTAGAGAAGCGGGAGGTGTACAATGAGCAGTTCTTC. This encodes CASSLEKREVYNEQFF.

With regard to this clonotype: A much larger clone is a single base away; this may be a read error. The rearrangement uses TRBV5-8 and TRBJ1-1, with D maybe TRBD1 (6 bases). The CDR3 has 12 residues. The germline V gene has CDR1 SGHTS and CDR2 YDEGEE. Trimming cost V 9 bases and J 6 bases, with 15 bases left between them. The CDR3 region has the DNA TGTGCCAACAACCTGGGGGGCGCTGAAGCTTTCTTT. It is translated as CANNLGGAEAFF.

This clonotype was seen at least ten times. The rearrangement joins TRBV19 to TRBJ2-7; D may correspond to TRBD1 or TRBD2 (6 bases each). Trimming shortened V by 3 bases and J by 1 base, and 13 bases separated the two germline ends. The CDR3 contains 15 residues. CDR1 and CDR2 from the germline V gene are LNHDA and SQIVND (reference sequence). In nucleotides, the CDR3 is TGTGCCAGTAGTATGAGGGGGGCCGAATCCTACGAGCAGTACTTC. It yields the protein CASSMRGAESYEQYF.

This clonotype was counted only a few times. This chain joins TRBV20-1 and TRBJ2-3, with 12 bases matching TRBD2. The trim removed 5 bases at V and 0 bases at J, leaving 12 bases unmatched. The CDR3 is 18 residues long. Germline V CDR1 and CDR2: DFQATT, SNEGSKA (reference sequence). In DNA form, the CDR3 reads TGCAGTGCTCCCGGACTAGCGGGACTGGTTATTAGCACAGATACGCAGTATTTT. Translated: CSAPGLAGLVISTDTQYF.

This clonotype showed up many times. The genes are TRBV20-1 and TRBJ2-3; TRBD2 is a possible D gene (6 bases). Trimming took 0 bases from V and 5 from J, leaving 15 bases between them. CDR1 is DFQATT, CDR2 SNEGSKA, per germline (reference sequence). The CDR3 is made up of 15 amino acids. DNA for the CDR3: TGCAGTGCTAGAGATCGGAGGGTCCTTGGAGATACGCAGTATTTT. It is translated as CSARDRRVLGDTQYF.

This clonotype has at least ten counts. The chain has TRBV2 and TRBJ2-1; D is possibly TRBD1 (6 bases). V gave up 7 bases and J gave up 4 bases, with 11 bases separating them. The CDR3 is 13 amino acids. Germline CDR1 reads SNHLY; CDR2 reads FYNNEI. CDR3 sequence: CASTGGQYNEQFF. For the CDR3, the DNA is TGTGCCAGCACCGGCGGACAGTACAATGAGCAGTTCTTC.

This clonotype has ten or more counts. Here the CDR3 DNA reads TGTGCCAGCAGCCTAACCGGGACAAAACAAGAGACCCAGTACTTC. It is translated as CASSLTGTKQETQYF. The V gene is TRBV3-1, the J gene TRBJ2-5, with a possible D match to TRBD1 (6 bases). Germline CDR1 is LGHDT and CDR2 is YNNKEL (reference sequence). V was shortened by 4 bases and J by 2 bases, with 14 bases between the two germline ends. This CDR3 is 15 amino acids long.

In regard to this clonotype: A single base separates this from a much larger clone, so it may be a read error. CDR3 bases: TGTGCCAGGGACAGGGGGACCCTAAATGAGCAGTTCTTC. Translated, it gives CARDRGTLNEQFF. The rearrangement joins TRBV30 to TRBJ2-1; 11 bases line up with TRBD1. Looked up from germline, CDR1 is GTSNPN and CDR2 is SVGIG (reference sequence). The V gene end was trimmed by 8 bases and the J gene end by 7 bases; junction bases not matched to a gene: 7. CDR3 length: 13 residues. The variable domain in full, with the rest retrieved from reference TRBV30 and TRBJ2-1, is SQTIHQWPATLVQPVGSPLSLECTVEGTSNPNLYWYRQAAGRGLQLLFYSVGIGQISSEVPQNLSASRPQDRQFILSSKKLLLSDSGFYLCARDRGTLNEQFFGPGTRLTVL.

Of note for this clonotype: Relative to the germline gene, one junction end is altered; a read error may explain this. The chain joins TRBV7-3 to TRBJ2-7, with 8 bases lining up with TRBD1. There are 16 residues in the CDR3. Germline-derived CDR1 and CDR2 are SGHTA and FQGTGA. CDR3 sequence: CASSQDRTGSDTKQYF. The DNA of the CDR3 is TGCGCCAGCAGCCAAGACCGGACAGGGTCCGACACTAAGCAGTACTTC.

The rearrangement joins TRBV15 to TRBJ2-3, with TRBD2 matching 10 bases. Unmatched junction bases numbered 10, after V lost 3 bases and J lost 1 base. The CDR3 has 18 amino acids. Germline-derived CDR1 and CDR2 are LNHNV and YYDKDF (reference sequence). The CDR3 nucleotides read TGTGCCACCAGCAGGCAGCCTAGCGGGAGCGGGGGCACAGATACGCAGTATTTT. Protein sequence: CATSRQPSGSGGTDTQYF.

CDR3: CASSLEITLNTEAFF. CDR3 in DNA: TGTGCCAGCAGCTTAGAGATAACATTGAACACTGAAGCTTTCTTT. The rearrangement links TRBV7-2 to TRBJ1-1; the D is unclear. CDR1 SGHTA and CDR2 FQGNSA come from the germline V gene. This CDR3 spans 15 amino acids. V was clipped by 1 base and J by 0 bases, with 9 bases between them.

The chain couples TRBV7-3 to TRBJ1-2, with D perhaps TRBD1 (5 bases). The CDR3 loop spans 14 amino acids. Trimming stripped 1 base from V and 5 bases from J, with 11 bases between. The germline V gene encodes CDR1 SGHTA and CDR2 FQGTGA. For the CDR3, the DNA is TGTGCCAGCAGCTTAAATTCGGGGGGTTATGGCTACACCTTC. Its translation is CASSLNSGGYGYTF. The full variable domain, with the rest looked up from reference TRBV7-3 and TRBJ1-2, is GAGVSQTPSNKVTEKGKYVELRCDPISGHTALYWYRQSLGQGPEFLIYFQGTGAADDSGLPNDRFFAVRPEGSVSTLKIQRTERGDSAVYLCASSLNSGGYGYTFGSGTRLTVV.

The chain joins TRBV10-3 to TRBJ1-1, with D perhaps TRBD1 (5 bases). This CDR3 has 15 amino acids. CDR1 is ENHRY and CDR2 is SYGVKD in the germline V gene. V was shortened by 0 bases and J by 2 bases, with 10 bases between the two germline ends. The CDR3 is CAISESKQANTEAFF. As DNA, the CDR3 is TGTGCCATCAGTGAGTCGAAACAGGCCAACACTGAAGCTTTCTTT.